The 23 T cell receptor beta chains presented below share a single source sample, sequenced in a study of blood T cell repertoires in COVID-19. The assay was immunoSEQ multiplex PCR, and TCRdb's table has in-frame clones only and misses some. In the table there are 300,000 to 400,000 clones, roughly 90% of which are singletons. Sequenced input: PBMCs or T cells enriched from blood (not recorded which). These receptor sequences come from a man between 60 and 75 years old who had recovered from COVID-19.

The chain couples TRBV9 to TRBJ1-3; D gene ambiguous. There are 16 residues in the CDR3. V was clipped by 0 bases and J by 3 bases, with 13 bases between them. Germline-derived CDR1 and CDR2 are SGDLS and YYNGEE. The CDR3 region is CASSVGSGKGGNTIYF. The CDR3 coding sequence is TGTGCCAGCAGCGTAGGTTCGGGGAAAGGTGGAAACACCATATATTTT. The whole variable domain, filled in from reference TRBV9 and TRBJ1-3, reads DSGVTQTPKHLITATGQRVTLRCSPRSGDLSVYWYQQSLDQGLQFLIQYYNGEERAKGNILERFSAQQFPDLHSELNLSSLELGDSALYFCASSVGSGKGGNTIYFGEGSWLTVV.

Note on this clone: Other DNA sequences in the sample encode the same CDR3. The chain links TRBV3-1 (or the pseudogene TRBV3-2) to TRBJ1-2; no reliable D call. The CDR3 sequence is 14 residues long. CDR1 is LGHDT, CDR2 YNNKEL, per germline (reference sequence). Trimming shortened V by 1 base and J by 6 bases, and 12 bases separated the two germline ends. In nucleotides, the CDR3 is TGTGCCAGCAGCCAAGTTCAAGGGCGGGATGGCTACACCTTC. Translating gives CASSQVQGRDGYTF.

V is TRBV5-1 and J is TRBJ1-6; D perhaps matches TRBD1 (5 bases). The germline V gene encodes CDR1 SGHRS and CDR2 YFSETQ. The CDR3 totals 13 residues. V dropped 5 bases and J dropped 8 bases, with 11 bases sitting between them. The CDR3 bases are TGCGCCAGCAGGCTAGAAGGGGATTCACCCCTCCACTTT. Encoded protein: CASRLEGDSPLHF.

The chain carries TRBV15 and TRBJ1-5, with 10 bases identical to TRBD1. The trim removed 4 bases at V and 7 bases at J, leaving 7 bases unmatched. From germline, CDR1 is LNHNV and CDR2 YYDKDF (reference sequence). This CDR3 is 15 amino acids long. This CDR3 reads CATSTSGQGLQPQHF. CDR3 bases: TGTGCCACCAGCACATCGGGACAGGGGTTACAGCCCCAGCATTTT.

The chain links TRBV30 to TRBJ1-2; D is ambiguous. The CDR3 contains 13 residues. Germline V gene lookup returns CDR1 GTSNPN and CDR2 SVGIG (reference sequence). Trimming cost V 2 bases and J 4 bases, with 11 bases left between them. CDR3 residues: CAWSPQAAYGYTF. DNA for the CDR3: TGTGCCTGGAGTCCTCAGGCTGCCTATGGCTACACCTTC.

CDR3 residues: CASSYLRGYQPQHF. CDR3 DNA: TGTGCCAGCAGTTACCTCCGGGGTTACCAGCCCCAGCATTTT. The chain joins TRBV6-2 or TRBV6-3 to TRBJ1-5, with D unresolved. Trimming stripped 2 bases from V and 7 bases from J, with 12 bases between. From germline, CDR1 is MNHEY and CDR2 SVGEGT. The CDR3 totals 14 residues.

Only one count was recorded for this clone. V is TRBV6-1 and J is TRBJ1-4, with D possibly matching TRBD1 (5 bases). Germline V gene sequence: CDR1 MNHNS, CDR2 SASEGT. The CDR3 runs 15 residues. Trimming removed 3 bases at V and 8 bases at J, with 16 bases between. CDR3 amino acids: CASSDQQGSLEKLFF. The CDR3 nucleotides read TGTGCCAGCAGTGATCAGCAGGGTTCGTTGGAAAAACTGTTTTTT.

This clone has a handful of counts. Written as DNA, the CDR3 is TGTGCCAGCAGCCTTGCAGTTTCACCCCTCCACTTT. Translating it yields CASSLAVSPLHF. This chain uses TRBV2 with TRBJ1-6; no clear D gene. The CDR3 totals 12 residues. The germline V and J ends were trimmed by 6 bases and 9 bases, with 9 bases remaining between them. Germline CDR1 SNHLY, CDR2 FYNNEI.

This chain uses TRBV12-5 with TRBJ1-5; D is ambiguous. There are 14 residues in the CDR3. Per the germline V gene, CDR1 is LGHNT and CDR2 is FRNRAP. Trimming removed 3 bases from V and 4 bases from J, with 10 bases in between. This CDR3 reads CASGLYGENQPQHF. CDR3 nucleotide sequence: TGTGCTAGTGGTTTATACGGGGAAAATCAGCCCCAGCATTTT.

The chain carries TRBV12-3 or TRBV12-4 and TRBJ2-4, with TRBD2 identical over 8 bases. The CDR3 runs to 13 residues. With 6 bases clipped from V and 6 bases from J, the junction kept 4 bases outside the gene matches. The CDR3 DNA sequence: TGTGCCAGCAGGTCGGGAGGGATAAACATTCAGTACTTC. Translated, it gives CASRSGGINIQYF.

The chain couples TRBV24-1 to TRBJ2-5; 7 bases are a match to TRBD1. Germline CDR1 reads KGHDR; CDR2 reads SFDVKD. V lost 7 bases to trimming and J lost 1 base; unmatched junction nucleotides: 5. The CDR3 consists of 14 residues. The CDR3 spells CATSSGTVQETQYF. The CDR3 DNA is TGTGCCACCAGCTCCGGGACAGTCCAAGAGACCCAGTACTTC.

The rearrangement joins TRBV9 to TRBJ1-4; D gene ambiguous. The V gene lost 5 bases and the J gene lost 3 bases, with 11 bases spanning the gap. The germline CDR1 and CDR2 sequences are SGDLS and YYNGEE. This CDR3 region has 14 residues. CDR3: CASSLSVSNEKLFF. CDR3 sequence (DNA): TGTGCCAGCAGTCTGAGTGTTTCTAATGAAAAACTGTTTTTT.

The V gene is TRBV7-8, the J gene TRBJ2-3; TRBD2 aligns across 11 bases. This CDR3 comprises 15 residues. Germline loops: CDR1 SGHVS, CDR2 FQNEAQ. Trimming cost V 3 bases and J 9 bases; bases outside gene matches: 8. CDR3 loop: CASSFLLAGAGTQYF. The CDR3 nucleotides read TGTGCCAGCAGCTTTCTACTAGCGGGGGCAGGGACGCAGTATTTT.

The DNA of the CDR3 is TGTGCCAGCAGCCCACCGTTCGGTCAGCCCCAGCATTTT. This sequence encodes CASSPPFGQPQHF. This chain connects TRBV7-2 to TRBJ1-5; D gene unclear. V lost 5 bases and J 6 bases, leaving 11 bases between the germline ends. The CDR3 runs to 13 residues. Per the germline V gene, CDR1 is SGHTA and CDR2 is FQGNSA.

The chain is built from TRBV7-9 and TRBJ1-5; 8 nucleotides agree with TRBD1. The length of the CDR3 is 17 residues. Trimming at V came to 5 bases and at J to 5 bases, leaving 14 bases not matched to a gene. Germline values: CDR1 SEHNR, CDR2 FQNEAQ (reference sequence). CDR3 DNA: TGTGCCAGCAGCCATAGCCCCAAGGACAGGGCGGATCAGCCCCAGCATTTT. Protein: CASSHSPKDRADQPQHF.

The chain combines TRBV11-2 with TRBJ2-5, with TRBD2 as a possible D gene (5 bases). CDR1 and CDR2 from the germline V gene are SGHAT and FQNNGV. Deletions cut 4 bases from V and 1 base from J, with 7 bases between. The CDR3 has 13 residues. CDR3 in DNA: TGTGCCAGCAGCTGGGAGACCCAAGAGACCCAGTACTTC. It specifies CASSWETQETQYF. The whole variable domain, remainder taken from reference TRBV11-2 and TRBJ2-5, is EAGVAQSPRYKIIEKRQSVAFWCNPISGHATLYWYQQILGQGPKLLIQFQNNGVVDDSQLPKDRFSAERLKGVDSTLKIQPAKLEDSAVYLCASSWETQETQYFGPGTRLLVL.

The CDR3 region is CAWSVRSSGNEQFF. The CDR3 DNA reads as TGTGCCTGGAGTGTCCGGTCTAGCGGGAATGAGCAGTTCTTC. This rearrangement joins TRBV30 to TRBJ2-1, with TRBD2 matching over 8 bases. The junction had 5 bases not matched to a gene; V was cut back by 0 bases and J by 7 bases. This CDR3 has 14 residues. Germline CDR1 is GTSNPN and CDR2 is SVGIG (reference sequence).

This sequence joins TRBV7-9 and TRBJ1-4; TRBD1 is a possible D gene (6 bases). The V end was cut by 2 bases, the J end by 12 bases, with 16 bases between. The CDR3 runs to 14 residues. CDR1 is SEHNR, CDR2 FQNEAQ, per germline (reference sequence). Written as DNA, the CDR3 is TGTGCCAGCAGCTTACCACAGGGCCCTGATGAACTGTTTTTT. This encodes CASSLPQGPDELFF.

The chain is built from TRBV9 and TRBJ1-3, with TRBD1 identical over 9 bases. Trimming took 2 bases from V and 0 from J; bases not matched to a gene: 6. The CDR3 totals 17 residues. Germline loops: CDR1 SGDLS, CDR2 YYNGEE. CDR3 sequence reads: CASSVEGQGFSGNTIYF. The CDR3, as DNA: TGTGCCAGCAGCGTGGAAGGACAGGGGTTCTCTGGAAACACCATATATTTT.

J is TRBJ1-1 and V is TRBV6-5, with D unclear. Germline-derived CDR1 and CDR2 are MNHEY and SVGAGI. CDR3 length: 13 residues. Trimming removed 2 bases from V and 0 bases from J, with 4 bases in between. CDR3 bases: TGTGCCAGCAGTTACAGCGTGAACACTGAAGCTTTCTTT. Its translation: CASSYSVNTEAFF.

The chain combines TRBV4-1 with TRBJ1-2, with TRBD1 identical over 7 bases. The CDR3 consists of 16 residues. V lost 2 bases, J lost 3 bases, and 9 bases stayed unmatched. The germline V gene encodes CDR1 MGHRA and CDR2 YSYEKL. The CDR3 region is CASSQTGTAGDYGYTF. In DNA, the CDR3 is TGCGCCAGCAGCCAAACCGGGACAGCTGGGGACTATGGCTACACCTTC.

The chain employs TRBV27 and TRBJ1-1; weak D call: TRBD1 (5 bases). Germline CDR1 is MNHEY and CDR2 is SMNVEV (reference sequence). This CDR3 has 16 amino acids. V shed 6 bases and J shed 4 bases, with 21 bases lying between them. CDR3 amino acids: CASRPKRLLGGTEAFF. In DNA form, the CDR3 reads TGTGCCAGCAGGCCGAAGAGGCTCCTGGGGGGCACTGAAGCTTTCTTT.

This chain's CDR3 is CASSIPGRRAGELFF. In DNA form, the CDR3 reads TGTGCCAGTAGTATTCCCGGGAGAAGGGCCGGGGAGCTGTTTTTT. The chain recombines TRBV19 with TRBJ2-2; perhaps TRBD2 as D (6 bases). Deletions cut 3 bases from V and 6 bases from J, with 14 bases between. The CDR3 covers 15 residues. Germline CDR1 reads LNHDA; CDR2 reads SQIVND (reference sequence).